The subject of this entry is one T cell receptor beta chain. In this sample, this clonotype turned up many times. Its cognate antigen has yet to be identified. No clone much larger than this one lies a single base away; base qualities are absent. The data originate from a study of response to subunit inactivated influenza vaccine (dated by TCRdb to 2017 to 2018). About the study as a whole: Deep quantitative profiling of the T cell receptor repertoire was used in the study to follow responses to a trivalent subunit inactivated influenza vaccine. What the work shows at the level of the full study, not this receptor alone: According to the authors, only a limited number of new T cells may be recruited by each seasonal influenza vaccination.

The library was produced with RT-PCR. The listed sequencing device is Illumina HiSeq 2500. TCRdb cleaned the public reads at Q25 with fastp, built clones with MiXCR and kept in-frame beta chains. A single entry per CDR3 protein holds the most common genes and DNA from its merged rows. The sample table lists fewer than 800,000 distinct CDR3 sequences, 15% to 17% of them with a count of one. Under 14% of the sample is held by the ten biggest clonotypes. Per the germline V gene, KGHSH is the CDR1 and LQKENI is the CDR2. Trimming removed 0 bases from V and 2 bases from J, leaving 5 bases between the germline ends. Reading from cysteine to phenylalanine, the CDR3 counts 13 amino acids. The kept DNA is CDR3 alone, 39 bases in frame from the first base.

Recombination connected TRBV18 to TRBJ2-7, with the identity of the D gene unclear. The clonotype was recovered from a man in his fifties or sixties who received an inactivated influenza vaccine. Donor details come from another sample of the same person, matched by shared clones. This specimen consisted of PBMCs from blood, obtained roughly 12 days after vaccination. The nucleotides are TGTGCCAGCTCACCACCTGTTACCTACGAGCAGTACTTC. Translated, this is CASSPPVTYEQYF.